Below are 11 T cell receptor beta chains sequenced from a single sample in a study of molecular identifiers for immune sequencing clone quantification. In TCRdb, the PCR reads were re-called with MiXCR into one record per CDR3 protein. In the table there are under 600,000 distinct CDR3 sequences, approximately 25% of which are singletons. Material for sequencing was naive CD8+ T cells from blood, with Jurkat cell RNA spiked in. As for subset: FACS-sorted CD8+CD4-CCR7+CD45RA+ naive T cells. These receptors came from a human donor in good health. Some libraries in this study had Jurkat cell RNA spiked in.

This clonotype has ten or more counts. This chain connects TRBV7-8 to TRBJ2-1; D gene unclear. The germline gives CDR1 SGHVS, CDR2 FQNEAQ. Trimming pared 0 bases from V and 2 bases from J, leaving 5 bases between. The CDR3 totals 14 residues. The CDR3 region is CASSLAKTYNEQFF. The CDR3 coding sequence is TGTGCCAGCAGCTTAGCCAAGACCTACAATGAGCAGTTCTTC. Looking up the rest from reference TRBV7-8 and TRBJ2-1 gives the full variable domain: GAGVSQSPRYKVAKRGQDVALRCDPISGHVSLFWYQQALGQGPEFLTYFQNEAQLDKSGLPSDRFFAERPEGSVSTLKIQRTQQEDSAVYLCASSLAKTYNEQFFGPGTRLTVL.

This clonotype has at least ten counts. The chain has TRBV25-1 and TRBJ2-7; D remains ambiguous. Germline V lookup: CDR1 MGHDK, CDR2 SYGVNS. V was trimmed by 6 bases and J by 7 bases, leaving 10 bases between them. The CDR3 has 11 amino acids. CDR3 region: CASSYVLEQYF. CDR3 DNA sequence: TGTGCCAGCAGCTATGTCCTAGAGCAGTACTTC.

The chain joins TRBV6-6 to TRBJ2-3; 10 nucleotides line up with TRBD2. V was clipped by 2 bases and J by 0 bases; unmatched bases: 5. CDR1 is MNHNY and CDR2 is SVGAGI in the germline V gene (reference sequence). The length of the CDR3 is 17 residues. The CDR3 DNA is TGTGCCAGCAGTTACAGTCTAGCGGGAGCCAGCACAGATACGCAGTATTTT. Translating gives CASSYSLAGASTDTQYF.

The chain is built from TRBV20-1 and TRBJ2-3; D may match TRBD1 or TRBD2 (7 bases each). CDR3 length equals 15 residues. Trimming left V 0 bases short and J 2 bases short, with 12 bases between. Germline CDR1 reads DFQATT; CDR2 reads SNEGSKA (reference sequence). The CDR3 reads CSARDAGGVTDTQYF. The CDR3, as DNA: TGCAGTGCTAGAGATGCAGGGGGGGTCACAGATACGCAGTATTTT.

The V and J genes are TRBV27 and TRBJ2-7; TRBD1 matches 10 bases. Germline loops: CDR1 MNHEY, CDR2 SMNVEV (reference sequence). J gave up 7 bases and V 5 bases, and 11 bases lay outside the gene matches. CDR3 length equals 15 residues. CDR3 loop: CASSPGQGMYWEQYF. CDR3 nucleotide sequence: TGTGCCAGCAGTCCGGGACAGGGGATGTACTGGGAGCAGTACTTC.

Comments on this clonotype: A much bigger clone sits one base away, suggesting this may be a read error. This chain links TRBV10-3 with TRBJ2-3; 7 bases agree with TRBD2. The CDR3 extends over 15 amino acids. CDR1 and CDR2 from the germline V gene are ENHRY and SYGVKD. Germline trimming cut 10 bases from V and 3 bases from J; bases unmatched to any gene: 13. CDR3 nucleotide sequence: TGTGCCACGAGGTCGACGGGGGGAAGTACAGATACGCAGTATTTT. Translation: CATRSTGGSTDTQYF.

CDR3 residues: CASTFNPGQHYEQYF. CDR3 DNA sequence: TGTGCCAGCACTTTCAATCCGGGACAGCACTACGAGCAGTACTTC. The J gene is TRBJ2-7, the V gene TRBV28; TRBD1 matches at 7 bases. Germline CDR1 MDHEN, CDR2 SYDVKM. The CDR3 covers 15 residues. Trimming at V came to 7 bases and at J to 3 bases, leaving 12 bases not matched to a gene. The full variable domain, with the rest looked up from reference TRBV28 and TRBJ2-7, is DVKVTQSSRYLVKRTGEKVFLECVQDMDHENMFWYRQDPGLGLRLIYFSYDVKMKEKGDIPEGYSVSREKKERFSLILESASTNQTSMYLCASTFNPGQHYEQYFGPGTRLTVT.

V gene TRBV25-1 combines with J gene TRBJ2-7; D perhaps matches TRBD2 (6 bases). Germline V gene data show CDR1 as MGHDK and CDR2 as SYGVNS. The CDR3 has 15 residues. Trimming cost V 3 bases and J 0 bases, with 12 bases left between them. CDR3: CASSDPAAGSYEQYF. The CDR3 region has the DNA TGTGCCAGCAGTGATCCAGCAGCGGGCTCCTACGAGCAGTACTTC.

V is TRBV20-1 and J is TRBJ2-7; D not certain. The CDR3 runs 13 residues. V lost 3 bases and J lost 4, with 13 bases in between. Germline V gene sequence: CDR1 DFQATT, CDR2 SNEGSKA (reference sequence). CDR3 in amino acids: CSARDKPNYEQYF. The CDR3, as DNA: TGCAGTGCTAGGGATAAGCCGAATTACGAGCAGTACTTC.

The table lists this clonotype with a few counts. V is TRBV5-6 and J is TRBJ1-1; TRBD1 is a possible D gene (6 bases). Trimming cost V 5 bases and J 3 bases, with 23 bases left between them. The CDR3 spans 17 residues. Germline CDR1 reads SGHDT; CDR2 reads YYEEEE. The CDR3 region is CASRLQGDGRGYTEAFF. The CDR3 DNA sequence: TGTGCCAGCAGGTTACAGGGCGACGGTAGGGGGTACACTGAAGCTTTCTTT.

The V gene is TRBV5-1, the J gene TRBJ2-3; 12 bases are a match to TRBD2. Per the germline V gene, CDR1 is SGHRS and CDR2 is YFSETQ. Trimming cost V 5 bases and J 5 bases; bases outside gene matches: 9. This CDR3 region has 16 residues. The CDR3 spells CASRPELAGGVDTQYF. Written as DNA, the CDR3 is TGCGCCAGCAGACCAGAACTAGCGGGAGGAGTAGATACGCAGTATTTT. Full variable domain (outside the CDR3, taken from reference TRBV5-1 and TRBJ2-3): KAGVTQTPRYLIKTRGQQVTLSCSPISGHRSVSWYQQTPGQGLQFLFEYFSETQRNKGNFPGRFSGRQFSNSRSEMNVSTLELGDSALYLCASRPELAGGVDTQYFGPGTRLTVL.